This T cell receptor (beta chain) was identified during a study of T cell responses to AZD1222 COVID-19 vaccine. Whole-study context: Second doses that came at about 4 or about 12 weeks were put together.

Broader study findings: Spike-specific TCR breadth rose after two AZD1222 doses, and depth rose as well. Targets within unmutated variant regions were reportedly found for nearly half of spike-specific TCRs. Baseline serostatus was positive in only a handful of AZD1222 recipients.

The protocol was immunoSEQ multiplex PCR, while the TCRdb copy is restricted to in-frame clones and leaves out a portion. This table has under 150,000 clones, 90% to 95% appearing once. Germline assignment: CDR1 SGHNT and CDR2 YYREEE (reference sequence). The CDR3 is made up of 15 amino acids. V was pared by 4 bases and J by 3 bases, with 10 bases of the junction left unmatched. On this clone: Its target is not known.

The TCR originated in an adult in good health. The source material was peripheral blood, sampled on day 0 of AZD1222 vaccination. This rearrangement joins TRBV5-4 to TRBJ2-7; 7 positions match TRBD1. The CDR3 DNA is TGTGCCAGCAGCGTTGGGACAGCCACCCTCTACGAGCAGTACTTC. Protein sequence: CASSVGTATLYEQYF. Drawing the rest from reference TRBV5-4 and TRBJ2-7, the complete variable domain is ETGVTQSPTHLIKTRGQQVTLRCSSQSGHNTVSWYQQALGQGPQFIFQYYREEENGRGNFPPRFSGLQFPNYSSELNVNALELDDSALYLCASSVGTATLYEQYFGPGTRLTVT.